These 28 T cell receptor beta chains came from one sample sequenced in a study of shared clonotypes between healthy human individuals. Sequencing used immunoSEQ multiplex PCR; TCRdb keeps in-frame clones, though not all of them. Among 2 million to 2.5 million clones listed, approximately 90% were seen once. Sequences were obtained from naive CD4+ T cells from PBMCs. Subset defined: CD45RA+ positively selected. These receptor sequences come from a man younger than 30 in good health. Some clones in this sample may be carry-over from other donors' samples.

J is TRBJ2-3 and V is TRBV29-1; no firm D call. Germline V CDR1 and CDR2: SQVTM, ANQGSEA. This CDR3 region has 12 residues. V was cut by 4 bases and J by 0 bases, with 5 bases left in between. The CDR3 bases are TGCAGCGTTGTTCGGAGCACAGATACGCAGTATTTT. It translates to CSVVRSTDTQYF.

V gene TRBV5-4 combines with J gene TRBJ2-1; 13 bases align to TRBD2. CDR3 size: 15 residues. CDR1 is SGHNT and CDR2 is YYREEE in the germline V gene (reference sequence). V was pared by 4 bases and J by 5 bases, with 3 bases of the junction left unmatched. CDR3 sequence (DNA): TGTGCCAGCAGCGGCGGGACTAGCGGGAACAATGAGCAGTTCTTC. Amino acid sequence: CASSGGTSGNNEQFF.

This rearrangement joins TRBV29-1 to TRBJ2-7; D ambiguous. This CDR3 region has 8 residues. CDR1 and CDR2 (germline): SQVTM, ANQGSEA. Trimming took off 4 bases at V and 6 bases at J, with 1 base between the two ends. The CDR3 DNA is TGCAGCGTTGCCGAGCAGTACTTC. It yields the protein CSVAEQYF.

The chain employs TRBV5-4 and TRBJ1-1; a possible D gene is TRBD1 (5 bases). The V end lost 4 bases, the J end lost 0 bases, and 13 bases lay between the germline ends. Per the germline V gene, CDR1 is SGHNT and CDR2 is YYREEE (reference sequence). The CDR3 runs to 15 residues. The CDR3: CASSRMGTVNTEAFF. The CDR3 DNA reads TGTGCCAGCAGCCGAATGGGGACGGTGAACACTGAAGCTTTCTTT.

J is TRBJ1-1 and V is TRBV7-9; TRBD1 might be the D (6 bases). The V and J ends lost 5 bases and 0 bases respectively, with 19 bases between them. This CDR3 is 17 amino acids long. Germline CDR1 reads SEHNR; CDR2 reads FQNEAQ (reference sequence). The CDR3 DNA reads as TGTGCCAGCAGCCCATACAGGGCCTGGACCCTGAACACTGAAGCTTTCTTT. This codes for CASSPYRAWTLNTEAFF.

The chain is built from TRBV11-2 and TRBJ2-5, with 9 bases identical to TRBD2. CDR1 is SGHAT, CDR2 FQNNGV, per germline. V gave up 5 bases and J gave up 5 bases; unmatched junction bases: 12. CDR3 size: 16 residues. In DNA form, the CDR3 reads TGTGCCAGCAGCCGTTTGCCCGTGAGCGGGAGGGAGACCCAGTACTTC. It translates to CASSRLPVSGRETQYF.

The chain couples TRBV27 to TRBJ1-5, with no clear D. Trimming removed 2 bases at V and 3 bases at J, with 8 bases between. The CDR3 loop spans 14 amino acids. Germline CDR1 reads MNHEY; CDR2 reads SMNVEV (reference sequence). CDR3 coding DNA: TGTGCCAGCAGTTTAACCGGGAACAATCAGCCCCAGCATTTT. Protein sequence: CASSLTGNNQPQHF.

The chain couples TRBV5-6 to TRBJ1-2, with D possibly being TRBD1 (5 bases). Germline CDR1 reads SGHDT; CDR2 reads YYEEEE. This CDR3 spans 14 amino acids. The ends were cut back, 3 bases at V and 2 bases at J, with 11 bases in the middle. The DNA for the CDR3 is TGTGCCAGCAGCTCCCTGACAGTGAACTATGGCTACACCTTC. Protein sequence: CASSSLTVNYGYTF.

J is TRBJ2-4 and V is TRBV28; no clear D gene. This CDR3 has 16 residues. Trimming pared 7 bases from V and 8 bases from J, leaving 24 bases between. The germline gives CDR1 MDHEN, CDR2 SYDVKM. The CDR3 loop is CASTSISTALRYIQYF. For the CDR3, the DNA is TGTGCCAGCACCTCCATATCGACCGCCTTGCGATACATTCAGTACTTC.

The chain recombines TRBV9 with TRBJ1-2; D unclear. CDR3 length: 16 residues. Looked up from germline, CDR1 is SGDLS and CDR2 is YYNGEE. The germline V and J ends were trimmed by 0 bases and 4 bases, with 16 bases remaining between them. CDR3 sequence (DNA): TGTGCCAGCAGCGTAGGAGGGCAGACTCTGTGCTATGGCTACACCTTC. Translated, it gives CASSVGGQTLCYGYTF.

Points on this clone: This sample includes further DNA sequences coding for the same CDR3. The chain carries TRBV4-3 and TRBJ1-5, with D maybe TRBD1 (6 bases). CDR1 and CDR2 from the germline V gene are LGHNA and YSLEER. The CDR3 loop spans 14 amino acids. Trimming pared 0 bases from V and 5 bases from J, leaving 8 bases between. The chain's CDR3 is CASSQDRGYQPQHF. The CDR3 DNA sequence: TGCGCCAGCAGCCAAGATAGGGGGTATCAGCCCCAGCATTTT.

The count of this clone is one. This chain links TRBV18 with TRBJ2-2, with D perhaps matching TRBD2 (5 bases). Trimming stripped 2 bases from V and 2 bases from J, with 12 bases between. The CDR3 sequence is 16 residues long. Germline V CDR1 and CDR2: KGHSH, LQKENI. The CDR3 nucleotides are TGTGCCAGCTCACCATTGGCTAGCTTCAACACCGGGGAGCTGTTTTTT. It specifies CASSPLASFNTGELFF.

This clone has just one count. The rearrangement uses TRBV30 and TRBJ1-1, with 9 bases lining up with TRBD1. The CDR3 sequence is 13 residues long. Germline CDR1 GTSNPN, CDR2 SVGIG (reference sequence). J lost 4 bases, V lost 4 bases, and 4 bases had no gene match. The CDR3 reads CAWKQGAGTEAFF. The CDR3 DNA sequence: TGTGCCTGGAAACAGGGGGCCGGCACTGAAGCTTTCTTT. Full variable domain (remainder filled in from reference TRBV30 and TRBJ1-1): SQTIHQWPATLVQPVGSPLSLECTVEGTSNPNLYWYRQAAGRGLQLLFYSVGIGQISSEVPQNLSASRPQDRQFILSSKKLLLSDSGFYLCAWKQGAGTEAFFGQGTRLTVV.

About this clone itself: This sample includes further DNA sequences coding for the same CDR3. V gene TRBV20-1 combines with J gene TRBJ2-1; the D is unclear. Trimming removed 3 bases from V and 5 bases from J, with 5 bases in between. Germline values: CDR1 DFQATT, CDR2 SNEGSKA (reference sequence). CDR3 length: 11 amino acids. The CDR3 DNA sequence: TGCAGTGCTAGGACTCACAATGAGCAGTTCTTC. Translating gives CSARTHNEQFF.

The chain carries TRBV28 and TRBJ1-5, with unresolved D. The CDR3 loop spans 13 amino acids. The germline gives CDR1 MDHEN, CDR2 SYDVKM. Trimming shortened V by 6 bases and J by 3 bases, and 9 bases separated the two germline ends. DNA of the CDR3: TGTGCCAGCAGGTCGGGGTACAATCAGCCCCAGCATTTT. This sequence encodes CASRSGYNQPQHF.

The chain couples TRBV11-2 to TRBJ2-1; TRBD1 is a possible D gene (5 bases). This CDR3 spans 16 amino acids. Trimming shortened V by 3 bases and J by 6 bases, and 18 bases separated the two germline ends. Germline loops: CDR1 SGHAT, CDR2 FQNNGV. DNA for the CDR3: TGTGCCAGCAGCTTTGGGGCGCGGTTAGGAAGCAATGAGCAGTTCTTC. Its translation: CASSFGARLGSNEQFF.

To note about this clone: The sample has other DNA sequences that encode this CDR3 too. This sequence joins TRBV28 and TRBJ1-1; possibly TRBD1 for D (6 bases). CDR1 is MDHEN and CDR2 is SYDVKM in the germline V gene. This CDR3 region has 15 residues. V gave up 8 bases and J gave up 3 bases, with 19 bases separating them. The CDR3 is CASSGARGGYTEAFF. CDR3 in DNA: TGTGCCAGCTCTGGCGCGAGGGGGGGGTACACTGAAGCTTTCTTT.

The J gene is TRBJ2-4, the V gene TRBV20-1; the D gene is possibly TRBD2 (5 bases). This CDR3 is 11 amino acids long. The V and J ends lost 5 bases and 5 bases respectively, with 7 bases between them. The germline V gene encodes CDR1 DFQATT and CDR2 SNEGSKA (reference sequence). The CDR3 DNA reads TGCAGTGCTTGGACTCAAAACATTCAGTACTTC. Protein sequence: CSAWTQNIQYF.

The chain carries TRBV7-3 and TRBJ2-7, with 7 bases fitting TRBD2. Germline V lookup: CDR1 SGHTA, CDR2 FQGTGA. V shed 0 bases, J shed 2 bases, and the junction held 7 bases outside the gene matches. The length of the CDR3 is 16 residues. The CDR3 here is CASSLTVPSGPYEQYF. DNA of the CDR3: TGTGCCAGCAGCTTAACGGTCCCTAGCGGCCCCTACGAGCAGTACTTC. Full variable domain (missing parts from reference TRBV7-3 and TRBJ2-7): GAGVSQTPSNKVTEKGKYVELRCDPISGHTALYWYRQSLGQGPEFLIYFQGTGAADDSGLPNDRFFAVRPEGSVSTLKIQRTERGDSAVYLCASSLTVPSGPYEQYFGPGTRLTVT.

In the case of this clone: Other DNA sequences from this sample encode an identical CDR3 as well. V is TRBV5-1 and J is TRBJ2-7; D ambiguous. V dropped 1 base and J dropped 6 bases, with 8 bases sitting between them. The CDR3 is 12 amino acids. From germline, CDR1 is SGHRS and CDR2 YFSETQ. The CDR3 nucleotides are TGCGCCAGCAGCTTGTCTCTCTCCGAGCAGTACTTC. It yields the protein CASSLSLSEQYF.

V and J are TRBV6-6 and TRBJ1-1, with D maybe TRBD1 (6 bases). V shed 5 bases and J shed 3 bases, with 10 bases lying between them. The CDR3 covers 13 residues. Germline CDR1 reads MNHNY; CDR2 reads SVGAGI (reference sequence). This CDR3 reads CASSRGGYTEAFF. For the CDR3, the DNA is TGTGCCAGCAGTCGAGGGGGGTACACTGAAGCTTTCTTT.

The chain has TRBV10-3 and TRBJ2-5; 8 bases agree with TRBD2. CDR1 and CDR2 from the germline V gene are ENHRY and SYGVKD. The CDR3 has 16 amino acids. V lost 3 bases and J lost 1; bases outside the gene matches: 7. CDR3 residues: CAISDSFGGAQETQYF. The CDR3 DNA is TGTGCCATCAGTGATTCTTTCGGGGGGGCCCAAGAGACCCAGTACTTC.

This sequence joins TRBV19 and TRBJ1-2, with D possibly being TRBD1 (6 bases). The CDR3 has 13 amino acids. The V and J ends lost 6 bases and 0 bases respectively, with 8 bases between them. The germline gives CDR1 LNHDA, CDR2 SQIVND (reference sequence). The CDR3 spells CASRTGSNYGYTF. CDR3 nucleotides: TGTGCCAGTAGGACAGGTTCTAACTATGGCTACACCTTC.

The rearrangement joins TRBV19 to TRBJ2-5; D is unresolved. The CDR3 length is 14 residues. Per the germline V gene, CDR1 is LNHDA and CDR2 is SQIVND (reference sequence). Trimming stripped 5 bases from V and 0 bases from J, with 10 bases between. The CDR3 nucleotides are TGTGCCAGTAGTCCTCAATTGTACCAAGAGACCCAGTACTTC. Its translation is CASSPQLYQETQYF. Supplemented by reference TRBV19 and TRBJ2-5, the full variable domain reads DGGITQSPKYLFRKEGQNVTLSCEQNLNHDAMYWYRQDPGQGLRLIYYSQIVNDFQKGDIAEGYSVSREKKESFPLTVTSAQKNPTAFYLCASSPQLYQETQYFGPGTRLLVL.

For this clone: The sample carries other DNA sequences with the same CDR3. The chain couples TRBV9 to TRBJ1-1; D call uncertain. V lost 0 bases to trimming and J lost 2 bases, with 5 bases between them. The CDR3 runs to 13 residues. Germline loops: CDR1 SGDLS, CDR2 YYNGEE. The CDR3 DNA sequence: TGTGCCAGCAGCGTAGTACCCAACACTGAAGCTTTCTTT. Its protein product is CASSVVPNTEAFF. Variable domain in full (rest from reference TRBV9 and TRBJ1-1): DSGVTQTPKHLITATGQRVTLRCSPRSGDLSVYWYQQSLDQGLQFLIQYYNGEERAKGNILERFSAQQFPDLHSELNLSSLELGDSALYFCASSVVPNTEAFFGQGTRLTVV.

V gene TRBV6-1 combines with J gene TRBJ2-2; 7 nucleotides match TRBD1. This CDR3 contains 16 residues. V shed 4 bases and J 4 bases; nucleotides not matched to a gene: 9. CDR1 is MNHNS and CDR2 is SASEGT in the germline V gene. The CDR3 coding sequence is TGTGCCAGCAGTGCTCAAGGGGGCGCGGTCACCGGGGAGCTGTTTTTT. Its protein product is CASSAQGGAVTGELFF.

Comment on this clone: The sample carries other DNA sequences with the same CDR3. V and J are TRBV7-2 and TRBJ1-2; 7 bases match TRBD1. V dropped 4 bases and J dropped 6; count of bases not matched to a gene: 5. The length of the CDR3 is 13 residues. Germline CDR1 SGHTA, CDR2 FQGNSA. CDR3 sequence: CASSSGTGDGYTF. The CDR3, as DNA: TGTGCCAGCAGCTCAGGAACAGGGGATGGCTACACCTTC.

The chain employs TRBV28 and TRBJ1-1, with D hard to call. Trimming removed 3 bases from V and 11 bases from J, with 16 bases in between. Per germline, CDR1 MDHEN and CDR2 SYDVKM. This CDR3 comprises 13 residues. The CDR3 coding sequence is TGTGCCAGCAGTTTGGACGGTTCACTAAGCGCTTTCTTT. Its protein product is CASSLDGSLSAFF.